The clone carrying this T cell receptor (beta chain) appeared a few times. The record originates from a study of early T cells in non-severe SARS-CoV-2 infection. TCRdb processed the 5' RACE reads anew with MiXCR; each CDR3 protein has one entry. The table has about 60,000 distinct CDR3 sequences, about 5.6% seen once. The CDR3 has 11 residues. Trimming took 10 bases from V and 7 from J, leaving 11 bases between them. Germline loops: CDR1 SNHLY, CDR2 FYNNEI. The clonotype originates from an adult who was a healthcare worker with PCR-confirmed SARS-CoV-2 infection or an uninfected control (not recorded which). Sequenced: whole blood. V and J are TRBV2 and TRBJ2-1, with a tentative D call TRBD2 (6 bases). The chain's CDR3 is CAKKLANEQFF. DNA for the CDR3: TGTGCCAAGAAACTAGCAAATGAGCAGTTCTTC.